A single sample is the source of the 25 T cell receptor beta chains below, sequenced in a study of shared clonotypes between healthy human individuals. Data came from immunoSEQ multiplex PCR; TCRdb stores just in-frame clones and leaves some out. The sample yields about 490,000 clones, 70% to 85% seen once. Sequencing was carried out using PBMCs. Receptors were obtained from a woman aged 40 to 50 in good health. Some clones in this sample may be carry-over from other donors' samples.

As concerns this clone: Mismatch with germline at one junction end may stem from a read error. The sample has other DNA sequences that encode this CDR3 too. The V and J genes are TRBV7-2 and TRBJ2-1; D is possibly TRBD1 (6 bases). The CDR3 loop spans 17 amino acids. From germline, CDR1 is SGHTA and CDR2 FQGNSA. The DNA for the CDR3 is TGCGCCAGCCGCCCCTTTGGGGGCCTAAGCTCCTACAATGAGCAGTTCTTC. Translating gives CASRPFGGLSSYNEQFF. Full variable domain (outside the CDR3, taken from reference TRBV7-2 and TRBJ2-1): GAGVSQSPSNKVTEKGKDVELRCDPISGHTALYWYRQSLGQGLEFLIYFQGNSAPDKSGLPSDRFSAERTGGSVSTLTIQRTQQEDSAVYLCASRPFGGLSSYNEQFFGPGTRLTVL.

The rearrangement links TRBV2 to TRBJ2-7, with 11 bases matching TRBD2. With V trimmed by 7 bases and J by 2 bases, 7 bases remained unmatched. Germline V gene sequence: CDR1 SNHLY, CDR2 FYNNEI. The length of the CDR3 is 15 residues. The CDR3 DNA follows: TGTGCCAGCACCCCCCGACTAGCGGGACCCTACGAGCAGTACTTC. Encoded protein: CASTPRLAGPYEQYF.

The rearrangement links TRBV27 to TRBJ1-4, with D possibly being TRBD1 (6 bases). CDR3 length equals 14 residues. Per the germline V gene, CDR1 is MNHEY and CDR2 is SMNVEV (reference sequence). V was pared by 2 bases and J by 7 bases, with 11 bases between. As DNA, the CDR3 is TGTGCCAGCAGTTTAACAGGGCCTACTGAAAAACTGTTTTTT. This sequence encodes CASSLTGPTEKLFF.

The V gene is TRBV19, the J gene TRBJ2-7; D gene unclear. The CDR3 spans 13 residues. Germline-derived CDR1 and CDR2 are LNHDA and SQIVND (reference sequence). V lost 3 bases and J 3 bases, leaving 9 bases between the germline ends. CDR3 coding DNA: TGTGCCAGTAGTATGATGGGCCACTACGAGCAGTACTTC. Encoded protein: CASSMMGHYEQYF.

This sequence joins TRBV7-9 and TRBJ2-1; 8 nucleotides agree with TRBD2. With 7 bases clipped from V and 8 bases from J, the junction kept 7 bases outside the gene matches. CDR1 and CDR2 from the germline V gene are SEHNR and FQNEAQ (reference sequence). CDR3 size: 13 residues. CDR3 DNA: TGTGCCAGCAAATTAGCGGGATTGGATGAGCAGTTCTTC. Protein: CASKLAGLDEQFF.

The chain recombines TRBV29-1 with TRBJ1-2, with TRBD1 matching 7 bases. Germline values: CDR1 SQVTM, CDR2 ANQGSEA. The CDR3 totals 12 residues. Trimming cost V 7 bases and J 8 bases; bases outside gene matches: 10. This CDR3 reads CSGTIGGWGYTF. The CDR3 coding sequence is TGCAGCGGCACGATAGGGGGCTGGGGCTACACCTTC.

This clone was picked up one time. The rearrangement uses TRBV6-1 and TRBJ1-5, with 9 bases aligning to TRBD1. This CDR3 is 16 amino acids long. The junction had 7 bases not matched to a gene; V was cut back by 2 bases and J by 5 bases. CDR1 and CDR2 (germline): MNHNS, SASEGT. The CDR3 is CASSETWGQGYQPQHF. CDR3 DNA: TGTGCCAGCAGTGAAACCTGGGGACAGGGATATCAGCCCCAGCATTTT.

J is TRBJ2-5 and V is TRBV5-5, with a possible D match to TRBD1 (6 bases). Germline V gene lookup returns CDR1 SGHKS and CDR2 YYEKEE (reference sequence). Trimming cost V 6 bases and J 2 bases, with 14 bases left between them. This CDR3 is 14 amino acids long. CDR3 amino acids: CASTRGWAQETQYF. In nucleotides, the CDR3 is TGTGCCAGCACGAGGGGGTGGGCACAAGAGACCCAGTACTTC.

V is TRBV30 and J is TRBJ2-7; D is perhaps TRBD2 (5 bases). The germline V gene encodes CDR1 GTSNPN and CDR2 SVGIG (reference sequence). The CDR3 is 14 amino acids. The V end lost 3 bases, the J end lost 0 bases, and 12 bases lay between the germline ends. CDR3 residues: CAWRSPGSSYEQYF. CDR3 DNA sequence: TGTGCCTGGAGGAGTCCTGGGAGCTCCTACGAGCAGTACTTC. Using reference TRBV30 and TRBJ2-7 for the parts outside the CDR3, the full variable domain is SQTIHQWPATLVQPVGSPLSLECTVEGTSNPNLYWYRQAAGRGLQLLFYSVGIGQISSEVPQNLSASRPQDRQFILSSKKLLLSDSGFYLCAWRSPGSSYEQYFGPGTRLTVT.

The count of this clone is one. V gene TRBV7-9 combines with J gene TRBJ2-2, with D unresolved. V lost 5 bases and J lost 0, with 13 bases in between. Per the germline V gene, CDR1 is SEHNR and CDR2 is FQNEAQ (reference sequence). This CDR3 contains 16 residues. For the CDR3, the DNA is TGTGCCAGCAGCCCCGTCGGGTTATCGAACACCGGGGAGCTGTTTTTT. Its translation: CASSPVGLSNTGELFF.

The gene calls are TRBV19 and TRBJ1-6; D is undetermined. V lost 3 bases to trimming and J lost 8 bases, with 8 bases between them. Germline V gene lookup returns CDR1 LNHDA and CDR2 SQIVND (reference sequence). The CDR3 loop spans 13 amino acids. CDR3 sequence (DNA): TGTGCCAGTAGTATCCAGAAGGATTCACCCCTCCACTTT. It specifies CASSIQKDSPLHF.

This clone was recorded at least ten times. The J gene is TRBJ1-3, the V gene TRBV30; D not resolved. CDR1 and CDR2 from the germline V gene are GTSNPN and SVGIG (reference sequence). Trimming stripped 4 bases from V and 4 bases from J, with 8 bases between. The CDR3 consists of 12 residues. The DNA of the CDR3 is TGTGCCTGGAACCCAAGCGGAAACACCATATATTTT. The encoded protein is CAWNPSGNTIYF.

V gene TRBV9 combines with J gene TRBJ2-1; TRBD2 matches 12 bases. The CDR3 covers 15 residues. The V and J ends lost 3 bases and 5 bases, in that order; junction bases with no gene match: 3. Looked up from germline, CDR1 is SGDLS and CDR2 is YYNGEE. CDR3 region: CASSALAGGDNEQFF. The CDR3 DNA follows: TGTGCCAGCAGCGCTCTAGCGGGAGGGGACAATGAGCAGTTCTTC.

This clone was counted a single time. V usage is TRBV7-9 and J usage is TRBJ2-1; 8 bases line up with TRBD2. CDR1 is SEHNR and CDR2 is FQNEAQ in the germline V gene (reference sequence). The V and J ends lost 5 bases and 8 bases, in that order; junction bases with no gene match: 11. The CDR3 loop spans 15 amino acids. The CDR3 nucleotides are TGTGCCAGCAGCCGCACTAGCGGAGCAAGCGATGAGCAGTTCTTC. Protein product: CASSRTSGASDEQFF.

The chain couples TRBV7-8 to TRBJ2-7; 12 bases align to TRBD2. The CDR3 consists of 16 residues. J lost 5 bases, V lost 5 bases, and 10 bases had no gene match. The germline CDR1 and CDR2 sequences are SGHVS and FQNEAQ. CDR3 nucleotides: TGTGCCAGCAGCGGCGGACTAGCGGGAACCCCCCACGAGCAGTACTTC. Amino acid sequence: CASSGGLAGTPHEQYF.

The rearrangement links TRBV30 to TRBJ2-3, with D hard to call. This CDR3 spans 14 amino acids. The V gene lost 2 bases and the J gene lost 8 bases, with 17 bases spanning the gap. Germline CDR1 reads GTSNPN; CDR2 reads SVGIG (reference sequence). This chain's CDR3 is CAWSPAFSLGTQYF. The CDR3 DNA follows: TGTGCCTGGAGTCCGGCTTTTTCCCTGGGTACGCAGTATTTT.

This sequence joins TRBV7-2 and TRBJ2-7; D call uncertain. With 3 bases removed from V and 1 base from J, the gap between germline ends came to 10 bases. The CDR3 length is 14 residues. CDR1 and CDR2 from the germline V gene are SGHTA and FQGNSA. Here the CDR3 reads CASSFPLISYEQYF. DNA for the CDR3: TGTGCCAGCAGCTTTCCCCTAATTTCCTACGAGCAGTACTTC.

Here the CDR3 reads CASSEASPGLLNIQYF. CDR3 sequence (DNA): TGTGCCAGCAGTGAAGCTTCCCCCGGTCTCTTGAACATTCAGTACTTC. The V and J genes are TRBV6-1 and TRBJ2-4; no definite D call. Per germline, CDR1 MNHNS and CDR2 SASEGT. The CDR3 sequence is 16 residues long. The V end was cut by 0 bases, the J end by 7 bases, with 16 bases between.

This chain links TRBV29-1 with TRBJ1-4; D unclear. Deletions cut 2 bases from V and 15 bases from J, with 16 bases between. The CDR3 extends over 12 amino acids. Germline V gives CDR1 SQVTM, CDR2 ANQGSEA. The CDR3: CSVEWVTGEVFF. CDR3 DNA: TGCAGCGTTGAATGGGTCACCGGAGAGGTGTTTTTT.

The V call is TRBV19, the J call TRBJ1-3; 8 bases fit TRBD1. Looked up from germline, CDR1 is LNHDA and CDR2 is SQIVND (reference sequence). This CDR3 is built from 14 residues. V lost 10 bases to trimming and J lost 4 bases; unmatched junction nucleotides: 9. CDR3 DNA: TGTGCCACCAGGGACAGGCTAACGGGAAACACCATATATTTT. Translation gives CATRDRLTGNTIYF.

V gene TRBV2 combines with J gene TRBJ1-4; 8 bases line up with TRBD1. The CDR3 totals 14 residues. Germline V gene sequence: CDR1 SNHLY, CDR2 FYNNEI. Trimming cost V 6 bases and J 6 bases; bases outside gene matches: 6. CDR3 coding DNA: TGTGCCAGCAGAACAGGGGGGGGGTATGAAAAACTGTTTTTT. Protein sequence: CASRTGGGYEKLFF.

This clone has just a few counts. The chain carries TRBV5-1 and TRBJ2-2; no clear D gene. Germline V gives CDR1 SGHRS, CDR2 YFSETQ. Trimming cost V 8 bases and J 5 bases, with 4 bases left between them. There are 10 residues in the CDR3. CDR3: CARDTGELFF. The CDR3 DNA reads as TGCGCCAGGGATACCGGGGAGCTGTTTTTT.

For this clone: The same CDR3 also results from other DNA sequences found in this sample. The chain carries TRBV7-3 and TRBJ2-3; 10 nucleotides line up with TRBD2. The CDR3 runs to 14 residues. J lost 4 bases, V lost 2 bases, and 0 bases had no gene match. Germline values: CDR1 SGHTA, CDR2 FQGTGA. CDR3 coding DNA: TGTGCCAGCAGCTTAGGACTAGCGGCAGATACGCAGTATTTT. Translation: CASSLGLAADTQYF.

The table lists this clone with a count of one. V usage is TRBV5-4 and J usage is TRBJ2-7, with D possibly matching TRBD2 (7 bases). Germline V gene data show CDR1 as SGHNT and CDR2 as YYREEE (reference sequence). V shed 1 base and J shed 7 bases, with 15 bases lying between them. CDR3 size: 14 residues. DNA for the CDR3: TGTGCCAGCAGCTTGTGGCAGGGAGGGGGAGAGCAGTACTTC. Encoded protein: CASSLWQGGGEQYF.

The chain uses TRBV27 and TRBJ1-3, with 7 bases identical to TRBD1. In germline, CDR1 is MNHEY, CDR2 SMNVEV (reference sequence). After removal of 9 bases from V and 3 bases from J, the junction contained 14 bases not matched to a gene. The CDR3 contains 16 residues. The DNA for the CDR3 is TGTGCCAGGAAGAGACAGGGCAAGGATGTTGGAAACACCATATATTTT. Translating gives CARKRQGKDVGNTIYF.